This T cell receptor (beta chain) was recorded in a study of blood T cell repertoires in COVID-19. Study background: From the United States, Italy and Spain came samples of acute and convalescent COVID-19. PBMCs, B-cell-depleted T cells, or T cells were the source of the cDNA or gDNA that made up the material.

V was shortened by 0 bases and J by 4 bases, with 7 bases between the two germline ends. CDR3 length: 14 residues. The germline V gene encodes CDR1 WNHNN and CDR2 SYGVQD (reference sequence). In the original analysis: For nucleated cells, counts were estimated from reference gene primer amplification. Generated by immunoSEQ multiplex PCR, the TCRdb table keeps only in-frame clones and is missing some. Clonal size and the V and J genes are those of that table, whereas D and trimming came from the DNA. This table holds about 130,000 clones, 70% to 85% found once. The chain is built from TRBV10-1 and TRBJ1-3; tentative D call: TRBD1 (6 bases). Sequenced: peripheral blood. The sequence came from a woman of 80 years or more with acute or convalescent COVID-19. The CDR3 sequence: CASSESGQGNTIYF. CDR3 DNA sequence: TGCGCCAGCAGTGAGTCGGGACAAGGAAACACCATATATTTT.